Reported below is one T cell receptor beta chain. Its antigen is unknown. These data originate in a study of T cell responses to AZD1222 COVID-19 vaccine. The method was immunoSEQ multiplex PCR; TCRdb's version includes in-frame clones alone and lacks a portion of them. The sample includes over 75,000 clones, around 88% of them seen just once. Study-wide points: Repertoire collection took place solely once the T cell response had peaked. Only six people who got AZD1222 tested seropositive at baseline. Increased Spike-specific TCR breadth and depth were observed after two AZD1222 doses.

The ends were cut back, 1 base at V and 1 base at J, with 10 bases in the middle. The CDR3 extends over 15 amino acids. Per germline, CDR1 SGHTA and CDR2 FQGTGA. V gene TRBV7-3 combines with J gene TRBJ1-1; no clear D gene. This TCR came from an adult who received the AZD1222 COVID-19 vaccine. Sequences were derived from peripheral blood, sampled 28 days after the second AZD1222 dose. CDR3 amino acids: CASSLKTGTNTEAFF. The CDR3 nucleotides read TGTGCCAGCAGCTTAAAAACGGGAACGAACACTGAAGCTTTCTTT.